A single sample gave rise to the 30 T cell receptor beta chains below, sequenced in a study of CXCR3-negative and CXCR3-positive naive CD8 T cells. General observations from the study: Researchers report that CXCR3-positive naive cells carry more hydrophobic TRB CDR3s than CXCR3-negative naive cells.

Antigen specificity for these receptors is unknown. UMI-labeled 5' RACE yielded the TRB cDNA libraries. TCRdb processed the 5' RACE reads again and assigns one entry to each CDR3 protein, with no DNA. In total, the table holds tens of thousands of distinct CDR3 sequences. The specimen sequenced was naive CXCR3+ CD8+ T cells from blood. The subset is: CD45RO-CCR7+CD27+CD95- naive CD8+ T cells expressing CXCR3 (TNR3+). These receptors originate from a human donor in good health. Some clones in this sample may be carry-over from other donors' samples.

This sequence joins TRBV7-3 and TRBJ2-1; the TCRdb call, TRBD1, lacks DNA for checking. CDR1 is SGHTA, CDR2 FQGTGA, per germline. This CDR3 spans 16 amino acids. CDR3 loop: CASSEGGAPSYNEQFF.

The chain carries TRBV29-1 and TRBJ1-1. This CDR3 has 14 residues. The germline CDR1 and CDR2 sequences are SQVTM and ANQGSEA. CDR3 residues: CSVDDGTTNTEAFF. The variable domain in full, with the rest retrieved from reference TRBV29-1 and TRBJ1-1, is SAVISQKPSRDICQRGTSLTIQCQVDSQVTMMFWYRQQPGQSLTLIATANQGSEATYESGFVIDKFPISRPNLTFSTLTVSNMSPEDSSIYLCSVDDGTTNTEAFFGQGTRLTVV.

J is TRBJ2-7 and V is TRBV6-5; there is no DNA to check the TCRdb D call of TRBD1. The CDR3 consists of 13 residues. Germline values: CDR1 MNHEY, CDR2 SVGAGI. CDR3 in amino acids: CASSVGGKDEQYF.

The chain carries TRBV5-1 and TRBJ1-1; TCRdb gives TRBD1 as the D gene, but with no DNA this cannot be confirmed. CDR3 length: 14 amino acids. Germline V gene data show CDR1 as SGHRS and CDR2 as YFSETQ. CDR3 loop: CASSLTQRDTEAFF. The full variable domain, in which reference TRBV5-1 and TRBJ1-1 provide the parts outside the CDR3, is KAGVTQTPRYLIKTRGQQVTLSCSPISGHRSVSWYQQTPGQGLQFLFEYFSETQRNKGNFPGRFSGRQFSNSRSEMNVSTLELGDSALYLCASSLTQRDTEAFFGQGTRLTVV.

The chain joins TRBV6-6 to TRBJ1-1; as DNA is missing, the TRBD1 call by TCRdb cannot be tested. The CDR3 contains 14 residues. Germline V gene sequence: CDR1 MNHNY, CDR2 SVGAGI (reference sequence). The CDR3 loop is CASSPQGSDTEAFF.

The chain is built from TRBV19 and TRBJ2-4; with no DNA, the TCRdb D assignment of TRBD2 cannot be verified. Germline CDR1 LNHDA, CDR2 SQIVND (reference sequence). The CDR3 runs to 15 residues. The CDR3: CASRDDPLAKNIQYF.

This chain links TRBV4-3 with TRBJ1-1; the TRBD1 assignment by TCRdb is unverifiable without DNA. The length of the CDR3 is 13 residues. Germline V CDR1 and CDR2: LGHNA, YSLEER. The CDR3 region is CASSPDTGNEAFF.

This chain connects TRBV6-5 to TRBJ2-5; TCRdb's D gene call, TRBD1, goes unchecked for lack of DNA. Per the germline V gene, CDR1 is MNHEY and CDR2 is SVGAGI. The CDR3 spans 15 residues. The CDR3 loop reads CASSPRDRGSETQYF.

CDR3 in amino acids: CASSAGDRANTEAFF. This chain links TRBV7-6 with TRBJ1-1; with no DNA, the TCRdb D assignment of TRBD1 cannot be verified. The germline CDR1 and CDR2 sequences are SGHVS and FNYEAQ. This CDR3 has 15 residues.

The J gene is TRBJ2-5, the V gene TRBV6-5; no DNA is available, so the TRBD1 call from TCRdb remains unchecked. The CDR3 is 14 amino acids. Germline assignment: CDR1 MNHEY and CDR2 SVGAGI. CDR3 region: CASLTGGGDETQYF.

The J gene is TRBJ2-1, the V gene TRBV11-2; TCRdb designates TRBD2, a call that cannot be tested without DNA. The CDR3 sequence is 17 residues long. Per germline, CDR1 SGHAT and CDR2 FQNNGV. This chain's CDR3 is CASSFSLAGLEVYEQFF.

This sequence joins TRBV27 and TRBJ2-3; checking the TCRdb D call of TRBD2 is not possible without DNA. The CDR3 is 13 residues long. Germline V gene data show CDR1 as MNHEY and CDR2 as SMNVEV (reference sequence). The CDR3 here is CASSHGLADTQYF.

V and J are TRBV6-6 and TRBJ1-2. The CDR3 loop spans 11 amino acids. Per the germline V gene, CDR1 is MNHNY and CDR2 is SVGAGI (reference sequence). The CDR3 sequence: CASSYSGFNTF.

This chain joins TRBV29-1 and TRBJ2-1. The CDR3 runs 11 residues. Germline V gene data show CDR1 as SQVTM and CDR2 as ANQGSEA. Here the CDR3 reads CSVRRSDEQFF.

The chain is built from TRBV29-1 and TRBJ1-5; TCRdb returns TRBD1, unconfirmable since there is no DNA. This CDR3 comprises 14 residues. Germline CDR1 reads SQVTM; CDR2 reads ANQGSEA. CDR3: CSASSGGSNQPQHF.

The rearrangement joins TRBV7-3 to TRBJ1-6. The CDR3 extends over 13 amino acids. Germline V lookup: CDR1 SGHTA, CDR2 FQGTGA. CDR3: CASSLEGRSPLHF.

The V call is TRBV9, the J call TRBJ2-7. The CDR3 has 15 amino acids. Germline loops: CDR1 SGDLS, CDR2 YYNGEE. CDR3 residues: CAGSVGAGSSYEQYF.

The chain is built from TRBV7-6 and TRBJ2-3; lacking DNA, the TRBD2 call made by TCRdb goes unchecked. Germline CDR1 and CDR2: SGHVS and FNYEAQ. The CDR3 covers 14 residues. CDR3 residues: CASSLTSGEDTQYF.

V is TRBV6-2 or TRBV6-3 and J is TRBJ2-1. The CDR3 is made up of 15 amino acids. CDR1 MNHEY and CDR2 SVGEGT come from the germline V gene. The chain's CDR3 is CASSYTEDYYNEQFF.

V is TRBV4-2 and J is TRBJ1-1. CDR1 and CDR2 (germline): LGHNA, YNFKEQ. The CDR3 length is 15 residues. The CDR3: CASSQDLGGSTEAFF.

The chain uses TRBV6-6 and TRBJ1-5; checking the TCRdb D call of TRBD1 is not possible without DNA. Germline CDR1 reads MNHNY; CDR2 reads SVGAGI (reference sequence). The CDR3 has 14 amino acids. The chain's CDR3 is CASRQGVRDQPQHF.

The chain couples TRBV29-1 to TRBJ1-1; the TCRdb D gene call, TRBD1, has no DNA to confirm it. Germline V CDR1 and CDR2: SQVTM, ANQGSEA. The CDR3 spans 12 residues. Here the CDR3 reads CSVVGEWTEAFF.

CDR3 protein: CSVEGTGGHSYEQYF. This rearrangement joins TRBV29-1 to TRBJ2-7; no DNA is available, so the TRBD1 call from TCRdb remains unchecked. CDR3 length: 15 residues. Germline CDR1 reads SQVTM; CDR2 reads ANQGSEA.

The chain joins TRBV10-3 to TRBJ2-7; TCRdb's D gene call, TRBD1, goes unchecked for lack of DNA. CDR1 and CDR2 (germline): ENHRY, SYGVKD. The CDR3 consists of 14 residues. The CDR3 here is CAVRDTVAPYEQYF.

CDR3 amino acids: CASSLSGQGPLSEQYF. The chain recombines TRBV11-2 with TRBJ2-7; TCRdb lists TRBD1, though no DNA is available to test this call. The CDR3 has 16 amino acids. Germline V gives CDR1 SGHAT, CDR2 FQNNGV.

CDR3 sequence reads: CASSDSRAYYEQYF. V and J are TRBV25-1 and TRBJ2-7. CDR1 is MGHDK, CDR2 SYGVNS, per germline. The CDR3 is made up of 14 amino acids.

The chain is built from TRBV12-5 and TRBJ1-5. The CDR3 totals 15 residues. The germline gives CDR1 LGHNT, CDR2 FRNRAP. CDR3 protein: CASGLFEAHIAPQHF.

The gene calls are TRBV6-6 and TRBJ2-5; no DNA is available, so the TRBD2 call from TCRdb remains unchecked. The CDR3 covers 13 residues. In germline, CDR1 is MNHNY, CDR2 SVGAGI (reference sequence). Here the CDR3 reads CASRGPYGETQYF.

The V gene is TRBV7-6, the J gene TRBJ2-7; lacking DNA, the TRBD1 call made by TCRdb goes unchecked. Germline CDR1 SGHVS, CDR2 FNYEAQ. CDR3 size: 16 residues. The CDR3 spells CASSLRPGGDSYEQYF.

The chain carries TRBV5-6 and TRBJ1-2; as DNA is missing, the TRBD1 call by TCRdb cannot be tested. The CDR3 is 13 amino acids. Germline lookup yields CDR1 SGHDT and CDR2 YYEEEE. CDR3 loop: CASRPGQGYGYTF.